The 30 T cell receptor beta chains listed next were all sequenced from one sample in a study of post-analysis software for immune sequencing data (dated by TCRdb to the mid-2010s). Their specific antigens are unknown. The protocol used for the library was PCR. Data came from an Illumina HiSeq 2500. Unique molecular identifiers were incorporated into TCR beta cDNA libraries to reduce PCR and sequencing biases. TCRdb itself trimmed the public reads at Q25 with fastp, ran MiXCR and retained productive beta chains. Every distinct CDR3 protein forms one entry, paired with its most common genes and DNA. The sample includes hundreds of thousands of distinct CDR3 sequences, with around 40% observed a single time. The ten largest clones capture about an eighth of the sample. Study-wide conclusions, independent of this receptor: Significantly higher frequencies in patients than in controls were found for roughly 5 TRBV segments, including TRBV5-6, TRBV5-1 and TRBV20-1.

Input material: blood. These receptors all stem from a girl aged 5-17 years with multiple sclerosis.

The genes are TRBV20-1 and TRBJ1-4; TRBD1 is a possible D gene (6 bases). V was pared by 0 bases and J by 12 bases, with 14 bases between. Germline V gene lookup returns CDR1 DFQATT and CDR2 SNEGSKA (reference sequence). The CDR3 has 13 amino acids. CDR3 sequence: CSARDQVAGELFF. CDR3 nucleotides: TGCAGTGCTAGAGATCAGGTGGCAGGGGAACTGTTTTTT.

The CDR3 DNA reads as TGCGCCAGCAGCCAAGCAGACAGGGAGAATCAGCCCCAGCATTTT. Its protein product is CASSQADRENQPQHF. The V gene is TRBV4-1, the J gene TRBJ1-5; 7 positions match TRBD1. The CDR3 runs to 15 residues. Per the germline V gene, CDR1 is MGHRA and CDR2 is YSYEKL. With V trimmed by 1 base and J by 4 bases, 4 bases remained unmatched.

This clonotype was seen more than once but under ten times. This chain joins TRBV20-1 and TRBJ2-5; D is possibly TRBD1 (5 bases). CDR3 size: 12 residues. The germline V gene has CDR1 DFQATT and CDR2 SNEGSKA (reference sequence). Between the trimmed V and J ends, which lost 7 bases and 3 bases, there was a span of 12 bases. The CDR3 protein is CSVWQGEETQYF. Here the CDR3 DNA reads TGCAGTGTTTGGCAGGGCGAAGAGACCCAGTACTTC.

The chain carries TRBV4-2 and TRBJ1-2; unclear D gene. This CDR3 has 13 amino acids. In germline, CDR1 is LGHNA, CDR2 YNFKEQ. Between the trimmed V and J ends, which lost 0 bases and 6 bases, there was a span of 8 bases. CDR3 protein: CASSQDPGDGYTF. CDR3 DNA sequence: TGTGCCAGCAGCCAAGATCCTGGGGATGGCTACACCTTC.

CDR3 in DNA: TGTGCCAGCAGTTTAGCTCGCGGGACAGGGGGTCATTCACCCCTCCACTTT. Translation: CASSLARGTGGHSPLHF. The chain carries TRBV12-3 or TRBV12-4 and TRBJ1-6; 11 bases align to TRBD1. The CDR3 extends over 17 amino acids. The V and J ends lost 0 bases and 8 bases, in that order; junction bases with no gene match: 6.

CDR3 residues: CSASQVGVWQYF. The DNA for the CDR3 is TGCAGTGCTAGTCAAGTTGGGGTCTGGCAGTACTTC. This chain connects TRBV20-1 to TRBJ2-7; no clear D. This CDR3 has 12 residues. V shed 3 bases and J shed 9 bases, with 15 bases lying between them. Germline loops: CDR1 DFQATT, CDR2 SNEGSKA (reference sequence).

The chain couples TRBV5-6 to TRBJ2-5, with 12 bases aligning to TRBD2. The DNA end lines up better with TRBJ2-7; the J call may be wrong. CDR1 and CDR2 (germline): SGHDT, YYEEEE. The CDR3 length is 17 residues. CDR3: CASSPTRTSGNTYEQYF. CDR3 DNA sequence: TGTGCCAGCAGCCCCACCCGGACTAGCGGGAACACCTACGAGCAGTACTTC.

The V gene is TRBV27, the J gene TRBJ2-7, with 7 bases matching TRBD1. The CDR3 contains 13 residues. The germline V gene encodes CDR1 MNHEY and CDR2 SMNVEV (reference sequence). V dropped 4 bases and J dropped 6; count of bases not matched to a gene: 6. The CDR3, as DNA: TGTGCCAGCAGTTCGATTACAGGGGCCGAGCAGTACTTC. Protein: CASSSITGAEQYF.

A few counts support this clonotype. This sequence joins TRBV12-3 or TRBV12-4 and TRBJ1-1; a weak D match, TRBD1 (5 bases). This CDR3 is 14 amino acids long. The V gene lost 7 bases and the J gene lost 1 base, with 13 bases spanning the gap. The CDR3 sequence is CASNHAGQNTEAFF. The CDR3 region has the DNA TGTGCCAGCAACCACGCAGGACAGAACACTGAAGCTTTCTTT.

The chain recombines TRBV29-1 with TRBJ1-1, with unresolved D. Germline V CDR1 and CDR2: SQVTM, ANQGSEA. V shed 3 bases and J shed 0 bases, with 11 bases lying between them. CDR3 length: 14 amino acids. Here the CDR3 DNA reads TGCAGCGTTGATGTCAGAAGCATGAACACTGAAGCTTTCTTT. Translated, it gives CSVDVRSMNTEAFF. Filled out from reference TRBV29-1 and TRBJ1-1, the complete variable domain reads SAVISQKPSRDICQRGTSLTIQCQVDSQVTMMFWYRQQPGQSLTLIATANQGSEATYESGFVIDKFPISRPNLTFSTLTVSNMSPEDSSIYLCSVDVRSMNTEAFFGQGTRLTVV.

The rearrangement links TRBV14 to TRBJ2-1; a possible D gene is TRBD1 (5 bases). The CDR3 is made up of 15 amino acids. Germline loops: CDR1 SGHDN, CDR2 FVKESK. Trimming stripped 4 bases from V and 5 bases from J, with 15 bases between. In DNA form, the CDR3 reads TGTGCCAGCAGCCCCTTCAGGGAAGTAGACAATGAGCAGTTCTTC. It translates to CASSPFREVDNEQFF.

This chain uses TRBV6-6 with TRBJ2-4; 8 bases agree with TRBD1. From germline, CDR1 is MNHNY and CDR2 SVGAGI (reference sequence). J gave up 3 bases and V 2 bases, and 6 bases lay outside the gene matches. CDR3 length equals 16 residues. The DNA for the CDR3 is TGTGCCAGCAGTTACCAGGGGGCCGGGGGCAAAAACATTCAGTACTTC. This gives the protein CASSYQGAGGKNIQYF.

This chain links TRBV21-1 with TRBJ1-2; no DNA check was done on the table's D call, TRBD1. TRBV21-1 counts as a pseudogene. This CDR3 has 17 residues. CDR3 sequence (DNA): TGTGCCAGCAGTTTGGACAGGTCATCCCCCTCTAACTATGGCTACACCTTC. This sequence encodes CASSLDRSSPSNYGYTF.

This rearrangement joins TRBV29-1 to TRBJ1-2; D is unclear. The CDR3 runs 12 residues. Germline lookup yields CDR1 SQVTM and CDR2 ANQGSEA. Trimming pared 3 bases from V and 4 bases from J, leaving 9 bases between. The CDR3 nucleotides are TGCAGCGTTGAGTCGGTGACCTATGGCTACACCTTC. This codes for CSVESVTYGYTF.

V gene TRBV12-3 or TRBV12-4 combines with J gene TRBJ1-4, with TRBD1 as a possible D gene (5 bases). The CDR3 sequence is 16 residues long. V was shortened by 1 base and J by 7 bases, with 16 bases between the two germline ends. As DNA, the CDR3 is TGTGCCAGCAGTTTAGGGACCGGCCCTAGGGGTGAAAAACTGTTTTTT. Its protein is CASSLGTGPRGEKLFF.

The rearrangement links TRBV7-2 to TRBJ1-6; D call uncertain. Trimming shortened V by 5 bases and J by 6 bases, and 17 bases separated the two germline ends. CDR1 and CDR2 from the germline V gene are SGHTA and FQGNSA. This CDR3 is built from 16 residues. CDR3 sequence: CASSEFRQAANSPLHF. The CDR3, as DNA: TGTGCCAGCAGCGAATTTAGACAAGCGGCTAATTCACCCCTCCACTTT.

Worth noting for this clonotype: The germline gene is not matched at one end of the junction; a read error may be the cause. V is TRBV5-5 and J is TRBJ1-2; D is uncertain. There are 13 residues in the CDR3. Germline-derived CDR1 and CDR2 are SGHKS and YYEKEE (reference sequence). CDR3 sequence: CASSFARNYGYTF. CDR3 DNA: TGCGCCAGCAGCTTTGCCAGGAACTATGGCTACACCTTC.

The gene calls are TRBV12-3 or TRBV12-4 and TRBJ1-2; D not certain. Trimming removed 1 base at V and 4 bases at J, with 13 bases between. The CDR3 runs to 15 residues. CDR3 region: CASSLGRQLIYGYTF. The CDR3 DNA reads TGTGCCAGCAGTTTAGGTCGGCAACTTATCTATGGCTACACCTTC.

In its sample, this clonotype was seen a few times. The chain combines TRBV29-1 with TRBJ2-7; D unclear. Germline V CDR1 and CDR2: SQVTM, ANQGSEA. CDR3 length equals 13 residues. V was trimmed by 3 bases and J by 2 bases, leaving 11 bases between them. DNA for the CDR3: TGCAGCGTTGAGACGGGCCAGCCCTACGAGCAGTACTTC. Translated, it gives CSVETGQPYEQYF.

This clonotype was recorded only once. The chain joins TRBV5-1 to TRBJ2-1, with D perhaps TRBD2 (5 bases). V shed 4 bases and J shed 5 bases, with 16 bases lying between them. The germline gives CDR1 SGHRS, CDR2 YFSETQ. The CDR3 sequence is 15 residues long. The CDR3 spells CASSVASMDNNEQFF. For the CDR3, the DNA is TGCGCCAGCAGCGTAGCTAGCATGGATAACAATGAGCAGTTCTTC.

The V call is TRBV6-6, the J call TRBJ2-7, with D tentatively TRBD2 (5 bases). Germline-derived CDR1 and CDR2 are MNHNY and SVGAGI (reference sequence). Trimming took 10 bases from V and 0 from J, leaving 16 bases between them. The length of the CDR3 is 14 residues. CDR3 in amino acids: CATRRAESSYEQYF. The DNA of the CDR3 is TGTGCCACCCGGCGGGCAGAGAGCTCCTACGAGCAGTACTTC.

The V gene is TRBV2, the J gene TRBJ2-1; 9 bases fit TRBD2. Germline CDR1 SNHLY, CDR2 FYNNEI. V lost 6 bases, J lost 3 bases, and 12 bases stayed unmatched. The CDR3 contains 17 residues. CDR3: CASSYTPSGKGYNEQFF. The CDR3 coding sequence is TGTGCCAGCAGCTACACTCCTAGCGGGAAGGGCTACAATGAGCAGTTCTTC.

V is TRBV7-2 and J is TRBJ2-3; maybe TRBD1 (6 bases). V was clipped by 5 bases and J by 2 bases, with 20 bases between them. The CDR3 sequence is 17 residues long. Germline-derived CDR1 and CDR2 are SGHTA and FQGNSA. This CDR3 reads CASSPRVAGANTDTQYF. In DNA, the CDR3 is TGTGCCAGCAGCCCTCGGGTGGCAGGGGCGAACACAGATACGCAGTATTTT.

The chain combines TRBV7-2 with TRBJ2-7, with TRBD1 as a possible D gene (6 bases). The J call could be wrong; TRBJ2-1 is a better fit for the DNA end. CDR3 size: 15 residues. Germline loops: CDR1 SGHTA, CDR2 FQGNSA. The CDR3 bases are TGTGCCAGCAGCCCGAAGGGGGACGGGTTCTACGAGCAGTTCTTC. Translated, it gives CASSPKGDGFYEQFF.

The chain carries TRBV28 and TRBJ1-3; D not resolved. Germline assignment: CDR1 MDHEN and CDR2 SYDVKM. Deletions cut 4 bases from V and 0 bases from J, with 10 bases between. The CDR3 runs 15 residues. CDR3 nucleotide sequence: TGTGCCAGCAGTTACCGACAAATCTCTGGAAACACCATATATTTT. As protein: CASSYRQISGNTIYF.

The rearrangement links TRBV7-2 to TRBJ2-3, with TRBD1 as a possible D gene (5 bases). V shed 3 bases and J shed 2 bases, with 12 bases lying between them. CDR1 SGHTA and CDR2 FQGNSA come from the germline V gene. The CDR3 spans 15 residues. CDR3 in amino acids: CASSFKGPTTDTQYF. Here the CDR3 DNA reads TGTGCCAGCAGCTTCAAGGGGCCCACCACAGATACGCAGTATTTT.

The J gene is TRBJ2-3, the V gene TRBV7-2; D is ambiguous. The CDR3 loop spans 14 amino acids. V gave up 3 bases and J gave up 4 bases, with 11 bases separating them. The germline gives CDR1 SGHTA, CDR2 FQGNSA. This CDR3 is CASSLPTVADTQYF. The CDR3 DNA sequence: TGTGCCAGCAGCTTGCCTACGGTGGCAGATACGCAGTATTTT.

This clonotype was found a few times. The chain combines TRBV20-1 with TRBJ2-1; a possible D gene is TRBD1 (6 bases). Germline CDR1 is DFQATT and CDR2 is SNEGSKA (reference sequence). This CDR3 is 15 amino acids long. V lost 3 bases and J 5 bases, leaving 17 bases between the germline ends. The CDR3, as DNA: TGCAGTGCTAGCGAACAGGGTCGGGGTAACAATGAGCAGTTCTTC. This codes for CSASEQGRGNNEQFF.

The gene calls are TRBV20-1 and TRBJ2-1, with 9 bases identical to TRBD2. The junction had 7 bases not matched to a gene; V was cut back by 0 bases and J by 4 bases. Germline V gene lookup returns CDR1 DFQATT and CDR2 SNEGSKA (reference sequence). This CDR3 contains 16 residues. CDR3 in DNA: TGCAGTGCTAGAGATAAACTAGCGGGCTATTACAATGAGCAGTTCTTC. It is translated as CSARDKLAGYYNEQFF.

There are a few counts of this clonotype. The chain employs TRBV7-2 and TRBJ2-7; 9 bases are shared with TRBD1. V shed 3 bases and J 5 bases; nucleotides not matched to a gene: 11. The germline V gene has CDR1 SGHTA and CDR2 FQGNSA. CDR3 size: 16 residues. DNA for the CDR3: TGTGCCAGCAGCTTTAGTTGGGGGACAGGGAGAAACGAGCAGTACTTC. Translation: CASSFSWGTGRNEQYF. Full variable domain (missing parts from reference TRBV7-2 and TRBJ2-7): GAGVSQSPSNKVTEKGKDVELRCDPISGHTALYWYRQSLGQGLEFLIYFQGNSAPDKSGLPSDRFSAERTGGSVSTLTIQRTQQEDSAVYLCASSFSWGTGRNEQYFGPGTRLTVT.